The T cell receptor (beta chain) described here comes from a study of blood T cell repertoires in COVID-19. Cohort assignment relied on participant-reported clinical history. This CDR3 comprises 17 residues. Germline loops: CDR1 MGHRA, CDR2 YSYEKL. V was trimmed by 4 bases and J by 0 bases, leaving 16 bases between them. Original processing notes: Estimation of nucleated cell counts was performed using reference gene primer amplification. Method: immunoSEQ multiplex PCR; TCRdb's copy keeps in-frame clones and lacks some. V, J and clone size are taken as reported in that table, and D and trimming were inferred from the DNA itself. The table records 300,000 to 450,000 clones, about 88% of them present only once.

Sequenced: PBMCs or T cells enriched from blood (not recorded which). The V gene is TRBV4-1, the J gene TRBJ1-3, with no clear D. This receptor was identified in a woman younger than 35 who had recovered from COVID-19. The CDR3 here is CASSPPWQAYSGNTIYF. The CDR3 DNA follows: TGCGCCAGCAGCCCACCCTGGCAGGCCTACTCTGGAAACACCATATATTTT.